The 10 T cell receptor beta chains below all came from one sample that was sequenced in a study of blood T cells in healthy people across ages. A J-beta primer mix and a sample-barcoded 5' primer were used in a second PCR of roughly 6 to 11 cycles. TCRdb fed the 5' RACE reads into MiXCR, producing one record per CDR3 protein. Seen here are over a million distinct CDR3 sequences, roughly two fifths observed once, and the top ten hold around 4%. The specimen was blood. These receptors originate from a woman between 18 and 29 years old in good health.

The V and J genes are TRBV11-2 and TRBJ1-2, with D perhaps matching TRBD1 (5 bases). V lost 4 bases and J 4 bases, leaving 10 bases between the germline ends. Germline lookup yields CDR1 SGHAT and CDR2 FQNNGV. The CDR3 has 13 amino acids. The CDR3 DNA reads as TGTGCCAGCAGCTCGGGGGGAATCTATGGCTACACCTTC. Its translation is CASSSGGIYGYTF.

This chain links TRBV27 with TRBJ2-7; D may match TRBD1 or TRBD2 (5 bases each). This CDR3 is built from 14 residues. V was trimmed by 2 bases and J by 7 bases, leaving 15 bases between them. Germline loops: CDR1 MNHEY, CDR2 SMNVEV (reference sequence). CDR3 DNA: TGTGCCAGCAGTTTAGGTTTCGGGGCTGGTGAGCAGTACTTC. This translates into CASSLGFGAGEQYF.

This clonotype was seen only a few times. The CDR3 loop is CASSPLDQIETGELFF. The CDR3 DNA is TGTGCCAGCAGCCCCCTGGACCAGATAGAAACCGGGGAGCTGTTTTTT. This chain uses TRBV7-8 with TRBJ2-2; no reliable D call. The CDR3 runs to 16 residues. V lost 5 bases and J 5 bases, leaving 18 bases between the germline ends. Germline V gene sequence: CDR1 SGHVS, CDR2 FQNEAQ.

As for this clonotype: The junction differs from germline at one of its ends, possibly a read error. In nucleotides, the CDR3 is TGTGCCGGCAGCTCCGGACAGATCCCCTCACGCTCTGGAAACACCATATATTTT. Translation gives CAGSSGQIPSRSGNTIYF. The genes are TRBV7-4 and TRBJ1-3; D is perhaps TRBD1 (6 bases). The CDR3 is 18 amino acids. Germline V lookup: CDR1 SGHVT, CDR2 SQSDAQ.

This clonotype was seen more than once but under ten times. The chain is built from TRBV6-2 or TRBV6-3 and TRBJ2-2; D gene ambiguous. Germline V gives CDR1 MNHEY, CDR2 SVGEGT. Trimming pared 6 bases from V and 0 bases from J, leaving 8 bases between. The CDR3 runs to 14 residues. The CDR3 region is CASSPNTNTGELFF. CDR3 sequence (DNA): TGTGCCAGCAGCCCTAACACGAACACCGGGGAGCTGTTTTTT.

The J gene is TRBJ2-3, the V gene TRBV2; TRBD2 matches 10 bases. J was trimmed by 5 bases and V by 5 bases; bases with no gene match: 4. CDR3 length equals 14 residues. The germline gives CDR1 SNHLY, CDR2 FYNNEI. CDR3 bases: TGTGCCAGCAGTACTAGCGGGGCCCGAGATACGCAGTATTTT. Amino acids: CASSTSGARDTQYF.

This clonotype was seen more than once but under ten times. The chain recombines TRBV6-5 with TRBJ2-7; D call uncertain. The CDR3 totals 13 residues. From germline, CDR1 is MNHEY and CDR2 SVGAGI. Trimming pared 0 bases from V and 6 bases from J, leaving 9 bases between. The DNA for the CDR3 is TGTGCCAGCAGTTACTCGTTGGCAGGCGAGCAGTACTTC. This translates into CASSYSLAGEQYF.

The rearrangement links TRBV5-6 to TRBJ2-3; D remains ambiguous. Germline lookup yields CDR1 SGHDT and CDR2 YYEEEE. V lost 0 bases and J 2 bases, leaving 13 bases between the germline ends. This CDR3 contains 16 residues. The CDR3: CASSLVGDLTTDTQYF. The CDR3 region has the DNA TGTGCCAGCAGCTTGGTTGGAGACTTAACCACAGATACGCAGTATTTT.

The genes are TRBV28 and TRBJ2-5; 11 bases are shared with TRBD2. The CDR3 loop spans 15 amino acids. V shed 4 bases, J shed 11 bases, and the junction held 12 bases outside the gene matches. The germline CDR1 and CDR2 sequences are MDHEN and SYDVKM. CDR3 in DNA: TGTGCCAGCAGTTGGGGGACTAGCGGAGGGGATGAGCAGTACTTC. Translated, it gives CASSWGTSGGDEQYF.

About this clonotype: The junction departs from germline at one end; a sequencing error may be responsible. CDR3 coding DNA: TGTGCCAGCAGTCCATATCGGACAGGGTCCGCAACTAATGAAGAACTGTTTTTT. Translating gives CASSPYRTGSATNEELFF. This sequence joins TRBV27 and TRBJ1-4, with 8 nucleotides matching TRBD1. Germline-derived CDR1 and CDR2 are MNHEY and SMNVEV (reference sequence). This CDR3 has 18 amino acids.